The 13 T cell receptor beta chains below were found in one sample sequenced in a study of T cell responses to AZD1222 COVID-19 vaccine (dated by TCRdb to the early 2020s). Sample time point, as interpreted from the label and publication: baseline before first vaccination. Receptor amplification or capture employed the immunoSEQ multiplex PCR assay. The clones in this table, taken by TCRdb from immuneACCESS, are in-frame only. Not every clone is retained; where verified, under half of the shortfall comes from an unresolved V gene, and the cause of the rest is unknown. The sample profile shows under 200,000 clones; approximately 90% of them were found once. The leading ten clones occupy nearly 1% of the sample. Sequenced material: peripheral blood, taken on day 0 of AZD1222 vaccination. Receptor source: an adult in good health.

The V call is TRBV5-1, the J call TRBJ2-2; TRBD2 matches 10 bases. The CDR3 consists of 17 residues. Germline V gene lookup returns CDR1 SGHRS and CDR2 YFSETQ. Unmatched junction bases numbered 8, after V lost 5 bases and J lost 1 base. The CDR3 is CASSPSGRHMNTGELFF. The CDR3 nucleotides read TGCGCCAGCAGTCCTAGCGGGAGACACATGAACACCGGGGAGCTGTTTTTT.

The gene calls are TRBV3-1 (or the pseudogene TRBV3-2) and TRBJ2-5; a weak D match, TRBD2 (5 bases). Trimming stripped 5 bases from V and 1 base from J, with 14 bases between. Germline CDR1 and CDR2: LGHDT and YNNKEL (reference sequence). The CDR3 consists of 15 residues. CDR3: CASSGPPGTQETQYF. DNA for the CDR3: TGTGCCAGCAGCGGACCCCCGGGAACCCAAGAGACCCAGTACTTC.

This clone was counted between two and nine times. The V and J genes are TRBV6-1 and TRBJ1-5, with D unresolved. Germline CDR1 reads MNHNS; CDR2 reads SASEGT. V was trimmed by 0 bases and J by 4 bases, leaving 16 bases between them. The CDR3 extends over 17 amino acids. The CDR3: CASSEALGGPANQPQHF. CDR3 coding DNA: TGTGCCAGCAGTGAAGCGCTCGGAGGGCCCGCTAATCAGCCCCAGCATTTT.

This clone was seen only once. CDR3 bases: TGTGCCAGCAGCAAAGGCTTGGCCAGCAATCAGCCCCAGCATTTT. Protein sequence: CASSKGLASNQPQHF. The chain has TRBV21-1 and TRBJ1-5; the table assigns TRBD1, which was not confirmed against the DNA. TRBV21-1 is described as a pseudogene. The CDR3 spans 15 residues.

The genes are TRBV10-3 and TRBJ2-5; possibly TRBD1 or TRBD2 for D (6 bases each). The CDR3 spans 17 residues. Trimming cost V 3 bases and J 2 bases, with 19 bases left between them. The germline CDR1 and CDR2 sequences are ENHRY and SYGVKD. CDR3 region: CAISDWGNREVQETQYF. The DNA for the CDR3 is TGTGCCATCAGTGATTGGGGGAACAGGGAGGTACAAGAGACCCAGTACTTC.

This chain's CDR3 is CASRSGTVSSGNTIYF. The CDR3, as DNA: TGTGCCAGCAGGTCCGGGACAGTTAGCTCTGGAAACACCATATATTTT. J is TRBJ1-3 and V is TRBV28; 7 bases agree with TRBD1. Trimming cost V 6 bases and J 0 bases; bases outside gene matches: 8. This CDR3 has 16 amino acids. Germline V CDR1 and CDR2: MDHEN, SYDVKM.

The V and J genes are TRBV11-2 and TRBJ2-7, with a possible D match to TRBD2 (6 bases). Germline values: CDR1 SGHAT, CDR2 FQNNGV. The V end was cut by 4 bases, the J end by 4 bases, with 29 bases between. The CDR3 sequence is 19 residues long. As DNA, the CDR3 is TGTGCCAGCAGCTCAGAGCTAGCGTTTTCCCCCCCCGTTTTTTACGAGCAGTACTTC. Protein product: CASSSELAFSPPVFYEQYF. The variable domain in full, with the rest retrieved from reference TRBV11-2 and TRBJ2-7, is EAGVAQSPRYKIIEKRQSVAFWCNPISGHATLYWYQQILGQGPKLLIQFQNNGVVDDSQLPKDRFSAERLKGVDSTLKIQPAKLEDSAVYLCASSSELAFSPPVFYEQYFGPGTRLTVT.

The V gene is TRBV27, the J gene TRBJ1-2; weak D call: TRBD1 (6 bases). The CDR3 has 12 amino acids. CDR1 and CDR2 from the germline V gene are MNHEY and SMNVEV (reference sequence). V was trimmed by 2 bases and J by 6 bases, leaving 7 bases between them. The CDR3 DNA follows: TGTGCCAGCAGTTTACCAGGGGATGGCTACACCTTC. It specifies CASSLPGDGYTF.

This chain uses TRBV19 with TRBJ2-4; 9 bases agree with TRBD1. The germline gives CDR1 LNHDA, CDR2 SQIVND (reference sequence). The V segment lost 2 bases and the J segment 9 bases; nucleotides outside the gene matches: 8. The CDR3 sequence is 15 residues long. The CDR3 region is CASSIPGQGKGIQYF. In DNA, the CDR3 is TGTGCCAGTAGTATACCGGGACAGGGTAAGGGCATTCAGTACTTC. The full variable domain, with the rest looked up from reference TRBV19 and TRBJ2-4, is DGGITQSPKYLFRKEGQNVTLSCEQNLNHDAMYWYRQDPGQGLRLIYYSQIVNDFQKGDIAEGYSVSREKKESFPLTVTSAQKNPTAFYLCASSIPGQGKGIQYFGAGTRLSVL.

V gene TRBV28 combines with J gene TRBJ2-3, with 9 bases fitting TRBD1. Germline trimming cut 7 bases from V and 2 bases from J; bases unmatched to any gene: 10. This CDR3 has 16 residues. Germline V gives CDR1 MDHEN, CDR2 SYDVKM. The CDR3 region is CASNLRQGEYTDTQYF. The CDR3 coding sequence is TGTGCCAGCAACCTTCGACAGGGGGAGTACACAGATACGCAGTATTTT.

Worth noting for this clone: This same CDR3 is encoded by further DNA sequences in the sample. The chain combines TRBV27 with TRBJ1-6, with TRBD1 as a possible D gene (6 bases). The CDR3 has 14 residues. Germline loops: CDR1 MNHEY, CDR2 SMNVEV (reference sequence). Trimming removed 2 bases from V and 7 bases from J, with 9 bases in between. This CDR3 is CASSLRGSNSPLHF. DNA for the CDR3: TGTGCCAGCAGTTTAAGGGGGAGCAATTCACCCCTCCACTTT.

The count of this clone is one. The chain combines TRBV27 with TRBJ2-7, with 8 bases lining up with TRBD1. J was trimmed by 2 bases and V by 7 bases; bases with no gene match: 10. The V gene's germline CDR1 is MNHEY and CDR2 SMNVEV (reference sequence). The CDR3 totals 15 residues. The CDR3 nucleotides read TGTGCCAGCACCCTTCTCGGGACAGGTACCTACGAGCAGTACTTC. Amino acids: CASTLLGTGTYEQYF.

The chain employs TRBV5-6 and TRBJ2-2; unclear D gene. The CDR3 covers 11 residues. V was trimmed by 0 bases and J by 9 bases, leaving 3 bases between them. Germline loops: CDR1 SGHDT, CDR2 YYEEEE. The CDR3 spells CASSLARELFF. CDR3 DNA sequence: TGTGCCAGCAGCTTGGCCCGGGAGCTGTTTTTT.